Below are 14 T cell receptor beta chains sequenced from a single sample in a study of chemoradiotherapy in HPV16-positive cancers. Using immunoSEQ multiplex PCR, the repertoire was profiled, and TCRdb retains in-frame clones only, with some absent. The repertoire consists of about 3,500 clones, with approximately 86% occurring once and the leading ten covering roughly 9.8%. The source was tumor tissue, collected from a patient who underwent chemoradiotherapy. These receptors originate from a human donor with HPV-associated anogenital cancer.

J is TRBJ2-1 and V is TRBV5-4, with TRBD2 as a possible D gene (6 bases). This CDR3 has 15 amino acids. Deletions cut 1 base from V and 4 bases from J, with 12 bases between. Germline CDR1 reads SGHNT; CDR2 reads YYREEE (reference sequence). The CDR3 loop is CASSLFRGSYNEQFF. Written as DNA, the CDR3 is TGTGCCAGCAGCTTGTTCCGGGGGAGTTACAATGAGCAGTTCTTC.

This chain connects TRBV19 to TRBJ2-7; D may match TRBD1 or TRBD2 (5 bases each). The CDR3 is made up of 14 amino acids. Trimming left V 5 bases short and J 3 bases short, with 14 bases between. Germline assignment: CDR1 LNHDA and CDR2 SQIVND (reference sequence). CDR3 sequence reads: CASSSGTDHYEQYF. The CDR3 DNA reads as TGTGCCAGTAGTTCCGGGACCGACCACTACGAGCAGTACTTC.

The chain joins TRBV14 to TRBJ1-2; D remains ambiguous. V was shortened by 3 bases and J by 6 bases, with 11 bases between the two germline ends. The CDR3 is made up of 13 amino acids. Germline-derived CDR1 and CDR2 are SGHDN and FVKESK. The CDR3 protein is CASSQNGYHGYTF. In nucleotides, the CDR3 is TGTGCCAGCAGCCAGAACGGATATCATGGCTACACCTTC.

The rearrangement uses TRBV10-3 and TRBJ1-2, with 9 bases lining up with TRBD1. Germline CDR1 reads ENHRY; CDR2 reads SYGVKD. The V gene end was trimmed by 6 bases and the J gene end by 8 bases; junction bases not matched to a gene: 7. The CDR3 contains 13 residues. As DNA, the CDR3 is TGTGCCATCAGCCAGGACAGGGGACAGGGCTACACCTTC. Protein sequence: CAISQDRGQGYTF.

CDR3 sequence: CAWNRWGAGGRGDTQYF. The CDR3 nucleotides are TGTGCCTGGAACCGTTGGGGAGCGGGGGGGAGGGGAGATACGCAGTATTTT. The V call is TRBV30, the J call TRBJ2-3, with 10 positions matching TRBD2. This CDR3 region has 17 residues. The ends lost 4 bases at V and 5 bases at J; junction bases unmatched: 15. Germline loops: CDR1 GTSNPN, CDR2 SVGIG (reference sequence).

The V and J genes are TRBV5-1 and TRBJ1-2; 7 nucleotides line up with TRBD1. V lost 0 bases, J lost 0 bases, and 8 bases stayed unmatched. The CDR3 consists of 17 residues. Germline loops: CDR1 SGHRS, CDR2 YFSETQ. This CDR3 reads CASSLDPGDRANYGYTF. The CDR3 DNA sequence: TGCGCCAGCAGCTTGGACCCTGGGGACAGAGCTAACTATGGCTACACCTTC.

The chain recombines TRBV27 with TRBJ1-6; TRBD1 might be the D (5 bases). CDR3 length equals 15 residues. CDR1 and CDR2 from the germline V gene are MNHEY and SMNVEV (reference sequence). With 5 bases removed from V and 4 bases from J, the gap between germline ends came to 12 bases. CDR3 coding DNA: TGTGCCAGCAGTCGAGAGGGGATTTATAATTCACCCCTCCACTTT. Protein product: CASSREGIYNSPLHF.

The chain has TRBV27 and TRBJ1-1; D remains ambiguous. Trimming stripped 0 bases from V and 5 bases from J, with 13 bases between. The germline V gene encodes CDR1 MNHEY and CDR2 SMNVEV (reference sequence). The CDR3 runs to 15 residues. The CDR3 protein is CASSLSTRRWTEAFF. The CDR3 region has the DNA TGTGCCAGCAGTTTATCGACCCGCCGATGGACTGAAGCTTTCTTT.

The chain employs TRBV5-1 and TRBJ2-3; 7 nucleotides agree with TRBD2. The CDR3 has 14 amino acids. The V and J ends lost 0 bases and 5 bases, in that order; junction bases with no gene match: 3. Germline CDR1 SGHRS, CDR2 YFSETQ. CDR3 region: CASSLAWGGDTQYF. CDR3 sequence (DNA): TGCGCCAGCAGCTTGGCGTGGGGGGGAGATACGCAGTATTTT.

The chain recombines TRBV28 with TRBJ1-2; tentatively, D is TRBD1 (5 bases). The CDR3 extends over 16 amino acids. Per the germline V gene, CDR1 is MDHEN and CDR2 is SYDVKM. V dropped 3 bases and J dropped 4 bases, with 18 bases sitting between them. The CDR3 loop reads CASSLARRGGGYGYTF. The CDR3 DNA is TGTGCCAGCAGTTTGGCACGGAGGGGAGGTGGCTATGGCTACACCTTC.

This rearrangement joins TRBV5-1 to TRBJ2-5, with TRBD1 identical over 7 bases. Unmatched junction bases numbered 14, after V lost 4 bases and J lost 5 bases. This CDR3 has 16 amino acids. The germline gives CDR1 SGHRS, CDR2 YFSETQ. CDR3 sequence (DNA): TGCGCCAGCAGCCGGGGCCCACGACAGGGTGGGGAGACCCAGTACTTC. It codes for CASSRGPRQGGETQYF.

This chain joins TRBV5-6 and TRBJ2-7, with TRBD1 identical over 7 bases. Germline CDR1 SGHDT, CDR2 YYEEEE. The CDR3 is 19 residues long. The J segment lost 3 bases and the V segment lost 2 bases, leaving 20 bases of the junction unmatched. CDR3 DNA: TGTGCCAGCAGCTTTCCATCAGGGGGAGAGACTCCGCCAATCTACGAGCAGTACTTC. Its translation is CASSFPSGGETPPIYEQYF. The entire variable domain, with the rest obtained from reference TRBV5-6 and TRBJ2-7, is as follows: DAGVTQSPTHLIKTRGQQVTLRCSPKSGHDTVSWYQQALGQGPQFIFQYYEEEERQRGNFPDRFSGHQFPNYSSELNVNALLLGDSALYLCASSFPSGGETPPIYEQYFGPGTRLTVT.

The chain couples TRBV11-2 to TRBJ2-5, with no clear D. This CDR3 has 11 amino acids. V was clipped by 3 bases and J by 2 bases, with 1 base between them. Germline-derived CDR1 and CDR2 are SGHAT and FQNNGV. The CDR3 loop is CASSFQETQYF. CDR3 nucleotide sequence: TGTGCCAGCAGCTTTCAAGAGACCCAGTACTTC.

V is TRBV5-1 and J is TRBJ2-5; possible D gene TRBD1, 5 bases. V lost 5 bases and J lost 4, with 15 bases in between. CDR1 SGHRS and CDR2 YFSETQ come from the germline V gene. The CDR3 covers 14 residues. CDR3 coding DNA: TGCGCCAGCAGTCCAGGGTGGATAGGAGAGACCCAGTACTTC. This translates into CASSPGWIGETQYF.